These 32 T cell receptor beta chains originate from one sample sequenced in a study of T cells after yellow fever vaccination. Using its own MiXCR run on the 5' RACE reads, TCRdb lists one record per CDR3 protein. Of some 120,000 distinct CDR3 sequences in the sample, about 16% are singletons; the top ten hold roughly 45%. Material: CD8+ T cells sorted from PBMCs, obtained 5 days after the yellow fever booster vaccination. The source of these receptors is a young man who received the YFV17D yellow fever vaccine.

This chain joins TRBV12-3 or TRBV12-4 and TRBJ2-5, with 10 bases identical to TRBD2. The CDR3 contains 14 residues. V was pared by 8 bases and J by 3 bases, with 6 bases of the junction left unmatched. The CDR3: CASGLAETEETQYF. DNA for the CDR3: TGTGCCAGCGGACTAGCGGAAACCGAAGAGACCCAGTACTTC.

This clonotype was seen ten or more times. The chain carries TRBV29-1 and TRBJ2-1; D may match TRBD1 or TRBD2 (7 bases each). The CDR3 extends over 13 amino acids. Trimming shortened V by 6 bases and J by 8 bases, and 17 bases separated the two germline ends. Germline loops: CDR1 SQVTM, CDR2 ANQGSEA. The CDR3 DNA sequence: TGCAGCGTCTGGGGGCAGGGGGGGGATGAGCAGTTCTTC. Translated, it gives CSVWGQGGDEQFF.

CDR3 DNA: TGTGCCAGCAGTTACGTCGAGGATAGCAATCAGCCCCAGCATTTT. It specifies CASSYVEDSNQPQHF. The chain has TRBV6-6 and TRBJ1-5; D unclear. Germline V gives CDR1 MNHNY, CDR2 SVGAGI (reference sequence). This CDR3 is 15 amino acids long. Trimming pared 2 bases from V and 0 bases from J, leaving 8 bases between.

The chain links TRBV4-1 to TRBJ2-7; 9 nucleotides line up with TRBD2. The CDR3 runs 16 residues. The ends lost 1 base at V and 2 bases at J; junction bases unmatched: 6. The germline V gene has CDR1 MGHRA and CDR2 YSYEKL. CDR3 nucleotides: TGCGCCAGCAGCCAAGGACCAGCGGGGGGCACCTACGAGCAGTACTTC. This gives the protein CASSQGPAGGTYEQYF.

This clonotype has just a few counts. The chain is built from TRBV20-1 and TRBJ2-1; the match to TRBD2 covers 8 bases. Germline CDR1 is DFQATT and CDR2 is SNEGSKA (reference sequence). J was trimmed by 8 bases and V by 5 bases; bases with no gene match: 26. The CDR3 runs to 19 residues. The CDR3 is CSAAGEWGTSGIPGYEQFF. The CDR3 DNA is TGCAGTGCTGCAGGGGAATGGGGAACTAGCGGTATCCCGGGGTATGAGCAGTTCTTC.

This clonotype showed up just a few times. This CDR3 reads CASSPMGALETQYF. CDR3 nucleotide sequence: TGCGCCAGCAGCCCGATGGGGGCGTTAGAGACCCAGTACTTC. The chain has TRBV5-1 and TRBJ2-5; D might be TRBD1 (6 bases). The V end lost 4 bases, the J end lost 4 bases, and 14 bases lay between the germline ends. Germline-derived CDR1 and CDR2 are SGHRS and YFSETQ. The CDR3 has 14 amino acids.

The V and J genes are TRBV24-1 and TRBJ2-2; either TRBD1 or TRBD2 may fit D (5 bases each). This CDR3 is built from 17 residues. Trimming left V 3 bases short and J 2 bases short, with 15 bases between. Germline V gene data show CDR1 as KGHDR and CDR2 as SFDVKD. CDR3 DNA: TGTGCCACCAGTGATCCGTCGGGACCTTCCAACACCGGGGAGCTGTTTTTT. Translation: CATSDPSGPSNTGELFF.

There are a few counts of this clonotype. The chain employs TRBV4-3 and TRBJ2-2, with 9 bases that match TRBD2. The CDR3 is 17 amino acids. V lost 0 bases to trimming and J lost 4 bases; unmatched junction nucleotides: 6. The germline V gene has CDR1 LGHNA and CDR2 YSLEER. CDR3 in DNA: TGCGCCAGCAGCCAAGAGGCGGGGGGGCCTCTCACCGGGGAGCTGTTTTTT. Translation: CASSQEAGGPLTGELFF.

Only a few counts were recorded for this clonotype. The chain combines TRBV27 with TRBJ1-2; D may be TRBD1 (5 bases). Germline assignment: CDR1 MNHEY and CDR2 SMNVEV (reference sequence). The CDR3 consists of 14 residues. Trimming left V 3 bases short and J 4 bases short, with 12 bases between. The CDR3 bases are TGTGCCAGCAGTTTGGGCAGGGACTCCTATGGCTACACCTTC. Encoded protein: CASSLGRDSYGYTF.

The rearrangement uses TRBV24-1 and TRBJ1-4; tentative D call: TRBD1 (5 bases). Looked up from germline, CDR1 is KGHDR and CDR2 is SFDVKD. CDR3 length: 20 residues. V lost 0 bases and J lost 4, with 23 bases in between. CDR3 sequence: CATSDLLIDRTISYNEKLFF. The CDR3 bases are TGTGCCACCAGTGATTTGCTGATCGACAGAACCATCTCCTATAATGAAAAACTGTTTTTT.

The genes are TRBV5-1 and TRBJ2-3; 8 bases line up with TRBD2. The CDR3 extends over 18 amino acids. Germline trimming cut 0 bases from V and 6 bases from J; bases unmatched to any gene: 15. The germline V gene encodes CDR1 SGHRS and CDR2 YFSETQ. The CDR3 reads CASSLVGAGGRDVDTQYF. The DNA for the CDR3 is TGCGCCAGCAGCTTGGTGGGTGCGGGGGGACGCGATGTGGATACGCAGTATTTT.

The rearrangement links TRBV24-1 to TRBJ2-2; possible D gene TRBD1, 6 bases. The CDR3 has 14 residues. The V gene's germline CDR1 is KGHDR and CDR2 SFDVKD. V was clipped by 4 bases and J by 7 bases, with 12 bases between them. Written as DNA, the CDR3 is TGTGCCACCAGTGACCAAGGGGGAATCGGGGAGCTGTTTTTT. Translation: CATSDQGGIGELFF.

This clonotype was seen a handful of times. The genes are TRBV9 and TRBJ2-2; D might be TRBD1 or TRBD2, each matching 5 bases. This CDR3 is 15 amino acids long. Germline V CDR1 and CDR2: SGDLS, YYNGEE. V dropped 1 base and J dropped 1 base, with 8 bases sitting between them. The CDR3 loop reads CASSVRDGNTGELFF. The CDR3 DNA is TGTGCCAGCAGCGTAAGGGACGGGAACACCGGGGAGCTGTTTTTT.

The genes are TRBV10-2 and TRBJ2-7; D unclear. This CDR3 contains 13 residues. V was cut by 5 bases and J by 3 bases, with 11 bases left in between. Germline loops: CDR1 WSHSY, CDR2 SAAADI. The CDR3 DNA reads as TGCGCCAGCAGTCAAGGGTACGACTACGAGCAGTACTTC. Protein: CASSQGYDYEQYF.

This clonotype was detected many times. The chain has TRBV29-1 and TRBJ2-1, with TRBD2 as a possible D gene (6 bases). The CDR3 has 14 amino acids. Germline CDR1 is SQVTM and CDR2 is ANQGSEA. The ends were cut back, 5 bases at V and 0 bases at J, with 11 bases in the middle. Here the CDR3 reads CSVTGTPSYNEQFF. CDR3 DNA: TGCAGCGTTACCGGGACTCCCTCCTACAATGAGCAGTTCTTC.

The genes are TRBV29-1 and TRBJ2-7; 11 bases align to TRBD1. The CDR3 sequence is 15 residues long. Unmatched junction bases numbered 5, after V lost 3 bases and J lost 1 base. CDR1 and CDR2 from the germline V gene are SQVTM and ANQGSEA. Here the CDR3 DNA reads TGCAGCGTTGAGGACAGGGGGCGAAGATCCTACGAGCAGTACTTC. It specifies CSVEDRGRRSYEQYF.

This chain links TRBV7-8 with TRBJ2-5; the match to TRBD1 covers 10 bases. The CDR3 has 14 residues. The germline V gene has CDR1 SGHVS and CDR2 FQNEAQ. J was trimmed by 2 bases and V by 5 bases; bases with no gene match: 2. As DNA, the CDR3 is TGTGCCAGCAGCGGGACAGGGGTTCAAGAGACCCAGTACTTC. This gives the protein CASSGTGVQETQYF.

The J gene is TRBJ2-7, the V gene TRBV6-6, with D perhaps TRBD1 (7 bases). The germline V and J ends were trimmed by 7 bases and 3 bases, with 10 bases remaining between them. The CDR3 length is 12 residues. CDR1 and CDR2 from the germline V gene are MNHNY and SVGAGI (reference sequence). This CDR3 is CASTQGGYEQYV. CDR3 coding DNA: TGTGCCAGCACCCAGGGGGGCTACGAGCAGTACGTC.

The chain has TRBV9 and TRBJ2-1, with a possible D match to TRBD2 (6 bases). Deletions cut 2 bases from V and 7 bases from J, with 16 bases between. This CDR3 contains 15 residues. Germline V lookup: CDR1 SGDLS, CDR2 YYNGEE. CDR3 residues: CASSVDAGLGNEQFF. Here the CDR3 DNA reads TGTGCCAGCAGCGTGGACGCGGGACTGGGGAATGAGCAGTTCTTC.

Here the CDR3 DNA reads TGCGCCAGCAGCCAAGGGACTAGCGGGGATAGGGAGTTCTTC. Its translation: CASSQGTSGDREFF. This chain joins TRBV4-3 and TRBJ2-1; TRBD2 aligns across 12 bases. Trimming took 1 base from V and 14 from J; bases not matched to a gene: 6. The CDR3 is 14 residues long. Germline assignment: CDR1 LGHNA and CDR2 YSLEER.

The gene calls are TRBV19 and TRBJ2-1; 13 nucleotides match TRBD2. From germline, CDR1 is LNHDA and CDR2 SQIVND (reference sequence). With V trimmed by 7 bases and J by 6 bases, 6 bases remained unmatched. The CDR3 sequence is 15 residues long. CDR3 in amino acids: CASTAGTSGVNEQFF. In DNA form, the CDR3 reads TGTGCCAGTACCGCCGGGACTAGCGGGGTCAATGAGCAGTTCTTC.

This clonotype was detected only a few times. The gene calls are TRBV4-2 and TRBJ2-1; 9 bases are a match to TRBD2. Losses at the gene ends were 4 bases for V and 4 bases for J; bases not matched to a gene: 17. The germline gives CDR1 LGHNA, CDR2 YNFKEQ. CDR3 length equals 19 residues. CDR3 in DNA: TGTGCCAGCAGCCCCCATGAGCCTAGCGGGAACTTAACATACAATGAGCAGTTCTTC. Translated: CASSPHEPSGNLTYNEQFF.

The chain uses TRBV6-1 and TRBJ2-7, with TRBD1 matching 12 bases. Per the germline V gene, CDR1 is MNHNS and CDR2 is SASEGT. CDR3 length: 15 residues. V lost 5 bases, J lost 7 bases, and 9 bases stayed unmatched. As DNA, the CDR3 is TGTGCCAGCAGTAACCAGGGACAGGGGGCTTTTGAGCAGTACGTC. Protein sequence: CASSNQGQGAFEQYV.

This clonotype has more than one count but fewer than ten. The chain is built from TRBV9 and TRBJ1-2, with a weak D call TRBD1 (5 bases). V was cut by 4 bases and J by 0 bases, with 10 bases left in between. The CDR3 runs to 14 residues. Looked up from germline, CDR1 is SGDLS and CDR2 is YYNGEE. CDR3 DNA sequence: TGTGCCAGCAGCAAAGACAGCCCTAACTATGGCTACACCTTC. Translation gives CASSKDSPNYGYTF.

This clonotype was seen more than once but under ten times. CDR3 loop: CASSRPGQGETQYF. CDR3 DNA: TGTGCCAGCAGCAGGCCCGGACAGGGAGAGACCCAGTACTTC. V gene TRBV12-3 or TRBV12-4 combines with J gene TRBJ2-5; 8 bases align to TRBD1. CDR3 size: 14 residues. Trimming removed 6 bases from V and 4 bases from J; junction bases left unmatched: 7.

This rearrangement joins TRBV4-1 to TRBJ2-7; TRBD2 matches at 11 bases. Trimming removed 4 bases from V and 1 base from J; junction bases left unmatched: 3. The CDR3 runs to 15 residues. Germline CDR1 is MGHRA and CDR2 is YSYEKL. CDR3 nucleotide sequence: TGCGCCAGCAGCCTCAGGACTAGCGGGTCCTACGAGCAGTACTTC. Translated: CASSLRTSGSYEQYF.

The chain uses TRBV27 and TRBJ1-2; tentatively, D is TRBD1 (5 bases). Trimming left V 2 bases short and J 6 bases short, with 10 bases between. The CDR3 length is 13 residues. Per germline, CDR1 MNHEY and CDR2 SMNVEV (reference sequence). The CDR3 DNA sequence: TGTGCCAGCAGTTTAGGGGCAGGGAATGGCTACACCTTC. The encoded protein is CASSLGAGNGYTF.

This chain uses TRBV6-1 with TRBJ1-2, with D perhaps TRBD1 (5 bases). The CDR3 totals 18 residues. Trimming took off 6 bases at V and 9 bases at J, with 32 bases between the two ends. Germline V gene data show CDR1 as MNHNS and CDR2 as SASEGT. The CDR3 region is CASRGPGQGYNYDQSYTF. The CDR3, as DNA: TGTGCCAGCAGGGGCCCCGGGCAGGGATATAACTACGACCAAAGCTACACCTTC.

This clonotype has just a few counts. The V call is TRBV27, the J call TRBJ2-3; D may be TRBD1 (5 bases). Per the germline V gene, CDR1 is MNHEY and CDR2 is SMNVEV (reference sequence). V was clipped by 6 bases and J by 9 bases, with 16 bases between them. The CDR3 extends over 13 amino acids. The CDR3 here is CASSRVSEGTQYF. The CDR3 bases are TGTGCCAGCAGCAGGGTGTCTGAAGGCACGCAGTATTTT.

This clonotype was detected a few times. The chain joins TRBV29-1 to TRBJ2-1, with D tentatively TRBD2 (5 bases). Per germline, CDR1 SQVTM and CDR2 ANQGSEA. V was shortened by 3 bases and J by 6 bases, with 12 bases between the two germline ends. This CDR3 is 13 amino acids long. Here the CDR3 DNA reads TGCAGCGTTGACTATAGGGAGTCCAATGAGCAGTTCTTC. Translation: CSVDYRESNEQFF.

The chain employs TRBV5-1 and TRBJ2-2; 8 bases are shared with TRBD2. The germline CDR1 and CDR2 sequences are SGHRS and YFSETQ. The CDR3 is 17 amino acids. Trimming at V came to 0 bases and at J to 3 bases, leaving 7 bases not matched to a gene. DNA of the CDR3: TGCGCCAGCAGCTTGGGTCCGGGACTAGGGTACACCGGGGAGCTGTTTTTT. Its protein product is CASSLGPGLGYTGELFF.

The chain joins TRBV12-3 or TRBV12-4 to TRBJ1-5; D not certain. CDR3 size: 12 residues. V was cut by 2 bases and J by 7 bases, with 6 bases left in between. The chain's CDR3 is CASSLTRQPQHF. The CDR3 DNA reads as TGTGCCAGCAGTTTAACCCGACAGCCCCAGCATTTT.